This T cell receptor (beta chain) was recovered during a study of shared clonotypes between healthy human individuals. General study results and limits: Despite large depth, rarefaction showed incomplete sorted-subset sequencing. Among several donors, about 4.6% of naive CD4 clonotypes were found in common.

The germline V gene has CDR1 MGHRA and CDR2 YSYEKL. There are 13 residues in the CDR3. The V gene end was trimmed by 8 bases and the J gene end by 1 base; junction bases not matched to a gene: 0. Naive CD8 cells lacked CD45RO, underwent positive selection for CCR7 and left out terminally differentiated effector memory CD45RA+ cells. Caucasian adults living in Nashville, Tennessee, provided all samples. On this clone: The target antigen is unknown.

Evenly divided among several immunoSEQ plates was the genomic DNA of each subset. The assay was immunoSEQ multiplex PCR, and TCRdb's table has in-frame clones only and misses some. This sample yields under 1 million clones, of which 90% to 98% are seen a single time; over 0.2% belongs to the top ten. The TCR comes from a young man in good health. Sequenced sample: naive CD8+ T cells sorted from blood. The gene calls are TRBV4-1 and TRBJ1-1; TRBD1 aligns across 11 bases. CDR3 in amino acids: CASGTGGNTEAFF. The DNA of the CDR3 is TGCGCCAGCGGGACAGGGGGGAACACTGAAGCTTTCTTT.